The 8 T cell receptor beta chains given below trace back to one sample, sequenced in a study of T cell responses to AZD1222 COVID-19 vaccine. The repertoire was sequenced with immunoSEQ multiplex PCR; TCRdb's copy has only in-frame clones and lacks some. The top ten hold approximately 6% of the sample, which has about 100,000 clones, 80% to 90% seen once. The source material was peripheral blood, sampled on day 0 of AZD1222 vaccination. These receptors were collected from an adult in good health.

As to this clone: At the DNA level, this CDR3 is encoded by other sequences in the same sample as well. The V gene is TRBV7-3, the J gene TRBJ1-1; the match to TRBD1 covers 8 bases. Germline V lookup: CDR1 SGHTA, CDR2 FQGTGA. The V and J ends lost 2 bases and 4 bases, in that order; junction bases with no gene match: 0. This CDR3 contains 13 residues. CDR3 sequence: CASSLGQGTEAFF. The DNA of the CDR3 is TGTGCCAGCAGCTTAGGACAGGGCACTGAAGCTTTCTTT.

The J gene is TRBJ2-7, the V gene TRBV5-4; 9 nucleotides match TRBD2. The trim removed 4 bases at V and 2 bases at J, leaving 7 bases unmatched. Germline assignment: CDR1 SGHNT and CDR2 YYREEE (reference sequence). The CDR3 length is 15 residues. In nucleotides, the CDR3 is TGTGCCAGCAGCCCCCAGGGCGGGAGGGCCTACGAGCAGTACTTC. Translation gives CASSPQGGRAYEQYF.

This clone was detected only once. The rearrangement joins TRBV5-8 to TRBJ1-5; 7 nucleotides agree with TRBD1. The CDR3 has 16 amino acids. The trim removed 5 bases at V and 3 bases at J, leaving 11 bases unmatched. Germline CDR1 SGHTS, CDR2 YDEGEE. In nucleotides, the CDR3 is TGTGCCAGCAGTCCACGGACAGGACCTCTCAATCAGCCCCAGCATTTT. This gives the protein CASSPRTGPLNQPQHF.

A single count supports this clone. The chain links TRBV6-5 to TRBJ1-2; 8 nucleotides match TRBD1. Germline CDR1 MNHEY, CDR2 SVGAGI. The CDR3 is 13 amino acids. The ends lost 10 bases at V and 1 base at J; junction bases unmatched: 5. DNA for the CDR3: TGTGCCACCGACAGGGGTCTTAACTATGGCTACACCTTC. Its protein is CATDRGLNYGYTF.

About this clone: At one boundary the junction diverges from the germline segment, which might be a read error. J is TRBJ2-2 and V is TRBV5-1, with 7 nucleotides matching TRBD2. The length of the CDR3 is 16 residues. Germline CDR1 SGHRS, CDR2 YFSETQ. The CDR3 sequence is CASSLRASGLTAELFF. The CDR3 DNA is TGCGCCAGCAGCTTGAGGGCTAGCGGCCTAACCGCGGAGCTGTTTTTT. Complete variable domain (other parts from reference TRBV5-1 and TRBJ2-2): KAGVTQTPRYLIKTRGQQVTLSCSPISGHRSVSWYQQTPGQGLQFLFEYFSETQRNKGNFPGRFSGRQFSNSRSEMNVSTLELGDSALYLCASSLRASGLTAELFFGEGSRLTVL.

This chain joins TRBV5-4 and TRBJ2-1, with D perhaps TRBD2 (6 bases). The CDR3 covers 17 residues. Germline lookup yields CDR1 SGHNT and CDR2 YYREEE (reference sequence). V dropped 4 bases and J dropped 0 bases, with 17 bases sitting between them. CDR3 loop: CASSHSLGGSSYNEQFF. The CDR3 DNA is TGTGCCAGCAGCCACTCCCTGGGAGGAAGCTCCTACAATGAGCAGTTCTTC.

This rearrangement joins TRBV4-2 to TRBJ2-3; D is unclear. Germline values: CDR1 LGHNA, CDR2 YNFKEQ. V dropped 1 base and J dropped 5 bases, with 16 bases sitting between them. This CDR3 has 16 residues. The CDR3 is CASSQAGNPGLDTQYF. The CDR3 region has the DNA TGTGCCAGCAGCCAAGCTGGAAACCCGGGCCTAGATACGCAGTATTTT.

The rearrangement uses TRBV18 and TRBJ1-5; D not resolved. This CDR3 has 12 amino acids. Germline-derived CDR1 and CDR2 are KGHSH and LQKENI. V was pared by 3 bases and J by 7 bases, with 7 bases between. The DNA of the CDR3 is TGTGCCAGCTCACCGTCAGGACAGCCCCAGCATTTT. This encodes CASSPSGQPQHF. The complete variable domain, with remaining parts taken from reference TRBV18 and TRBJ1-5, reads NAGVMQNPRHLVRRRGQEARLRCSPMKGHSHVYWYRQLPEEGLKFMVYLQKENIIDESGMPKERFSAEFPKEGPSILRIQQVVRGDSAAYFCASSPSGQPQHFGDGTRLSIL.